This T cell receptor (beta chain) was found in a study of cytomegalovirus exposure and HLA in healthy donors. Points from the study as a whole: Most sequenced TCRs were rare (though some public TCRs occurred in many donors). In the roughly 120 validation repertoires, a later analysis found that first-cohort TCR clusters tended to co-occur. The study listed around 150 cytomegalovirus-associated TCR beta chains.

There are a few counts of this clone. Its target is unknown. Clones were sequenced by immunoSEQ multiplex PCR, and TCRdb holds only the in-frame ones, with some missing. Of more than 65,000 clones listed, approximately 96% were seen once; the top ten hold approximately 1.4%. The V gene's germline CDR1 is PRHDT and CDR2 FYEKMQ (reference sequence). The CDR3 is 14 amino acids. V shed 5 bases, J shed 3 bases, and the junction held 3 bases outside the gene matches. The rearrangement uses TRBV13 and TRBJ1-3; 8 nucleotides align to TRBD1. Sample: PBMCs. This TCR derives from a woman aged 18-35 years in good health and CMV-seronegative. The CDR3 sequence: CASSQTGVGNTIYF. CDR3 sequence (DNA): TGTGCCAGCAGCCAGACAGGGGTTGGAAACACCATATATTTT.